These 16 T cell receptor beta chains were sequenced from one sample in a study of neurological immune-mediated disorders. TCRdb passed the 5' RACE reads through MiXCR, listing each CDR3 protein once. Of some 65,000 distinct CDR3 sequences listed, around 5.2% are singletons. The sequencing input was PBMCs. The receptors shown here come from a woman between 25 and 40 years old with multiple sclerosis.

The sample holds many counts of this clonotype. The chain is built from TRBV7-2 and TRBJ2-7, with 8 positions matching TRBD1. The V segment lost 2 bases and the J segment 0 bases; nucleotides outside the gene matches: 3. The CDR3 consists of 15 residues. CDR1 SGHTA and CDR2 FQGNSA come from the germline V gene. The CDR3 region has the DNA TGTGCCAGCAGCTTATACGGACAGGGCTCCTACGAGCAGTACTTC. This gives the protein CASSLYGQGSYEQYF.

This chain connects TRBV7-9 to TRBJ2-1; 11 positions match TRBD2. The CDR3 has 15 amino acids. Germline-derived CDR1 and CDR2 are SEHNR and FQNEAQ (reference sequence). V was pared by 3 bases and J by 8 bases, with 6 bases of the junction left unmatched. This CDR3 reads CASSFVLAGGHEQFF. For the CDR3, the DNA is TGTGCCAGCAGCTTCGTTCTAGCGGGGGGCCATGAGCAGTTCTTC.

This clonotype was detected many times. The chain joins TRBV2 to TRBJ2-5, with unresolved D. CDR1 and CDR2 (germline): SNHLY, FYNNEI. V gave up 8 bases and J gave up 6 bases, with 10 bases separating them. The CDR3 is 11 amino acids. The CDR3 loop reads CASFWAQTQYF. The CDR3 DNA follows: TGTGCCAGCTTCTGGGCGCAGACCCAGTACTTC.

This clonotype was counted ten times or more. The chain carries TRBV15 and TRBJ2-7, with a tentative D call TRBD1 (6 bases). V dropped 5 bases and J dropped 1 base, with 12 bases sitting between them. Germline V lookup: CDR1 LNHNV, CDR2 YYDKDF (reference sequence). This CDR3 spans 14 amino acids. This CDR3 is CATSSGQKSYEQYF. CDR3 nucleotides: TGTGCCACCAGCTCCGGACAGAAGTCCTACGAGCAGTACTTC.

There are many counts of this clonotype. The chain employs TRBV20-1 and TRBJ2-7, with D possibly called TRBD1 or TRBD2 (5 bases each). This CDR3 comprises 12 residues. The V end was cut by 3 bases, the J end by 3 bases, with 9 bases between. CDR1 is DFQATT and CDR2 is SNEGSKA in the germline V gene (reference sequence). The DNA for the CDR3 is TGCAGTGCTAGGCCGAGGGGCTACGAGCAGTACTTC. Protein product: CSARPRGYEQYF.

This clonotype was recorded many times. The J gene is TRBJ2-7, the V gene TRBV20-1; D perhaps matches TRBD1 (5 bases). The CDR3 consists of 13 residues. V was trimmed by 5 bases and J by 0 bases, leaving 11 bases between them. Germline CDR1 DFQATT, CDR2 SNEGSKA (reference sequence). The CDR3 bases are TGCAGTGCTCGGACACCTAGCTCCTACGAGCAGTACTTC. This gives the protein CSARTPSSYEQYF.

The DNA of the CDR3 is TGTGCCAGCGGCACACCGATTAGCTCCTACAATGAGCAGTTCTTC. This gives the protein CASGTPISSYNEQFF. V usage is TRBV5-4 and J usage is TRBJ2-1; D not certain. Trimming pared 7 bases from V and 0 bases from J, leaving 14 bases between. Germline V gene data show CDR1 as SGHNT and CDR2 as YYREEE (reference sequence). The CDR3 is made up of 15 amino acids.

This clonotype has ten or more counts. The J gene is TRBJ2-3, the V gene TRBV5-6; D is unresolved. CDR3 length: 12 residues. Trimming cost V 1 base and J 4 bases, with 4 bases left between them. Germline values: CDR1 SGHDT, CDR2 YYEEEE. CDR3 nucleotides: TGTGCCAGCAGCTTGATACCAGATACGCAGTATTTT. As protein: CASSLIPDTQYF.

The table lists this clonotype with many counts. This sequence joins TRBV5-1 and TRBJ2-7, with 12 bases that match TRBD2. The CDR3 contains 14 residues. The V and J ends lost 5 bases and 4 bases, in that order; junction bases with no gene match: 4. CDR1 and CDR2 (germline): SGHRS, YFSETQ. The CDR3 nucleotides read TGCGCCAGCAGGGACGGACTAGCGGGATACGAGCAGTACTTC. Its translation: CASRDGLAGYEQYF.

In its sample, this clonotype was seen many times. Germline and junction disagree at one end, which may indicate a read error. The V call is TRBV7-7, the J call TRBJ2-5; the D call may be TRBD1 or TRBD2 (5 bases each). The CDR3 is made up of 14 amino acids. Germline V CDR1 and CDR2: SSHAT, FNYEAQ (reference sequence). CDR3 sequence: CASSPPGAMRTQYF. The CDR3 DNA is TGTGCTAGCAGCCCCCCCGGGGCCATGCGAACCCAGTACTTC. Full variable domain (remainder filled in from reference TRBV7-7 and TRBJ2-5): GAGVSQSPRYKVTKRGQDVTLRCDPISSHATLYWYQQALGQGPEFLTYFNYEAQPDKSGLPSDRFSAERPEGSISTLTIQRTEQRDSAMYRCASSPPGAMRTQYFGPGTRLLVL.

This clonotype was counted between two and nine times. The gene calls are TRBV5-1 and TRBJ2-3; D is unresolved. The V and J ends lost 4 bases and 1 base respectively, with 7 bases between them. This CDR3 contains 13 residues. Germline-derived CDR1 and CDR2 are SGHRS and YFSETQ. The CDR3 DNA reads TGCGCCAGCAGCGCGCGAGGCACAGATACGCAGTATTTT. Translating it yields CASSARGTDTQYF.

This clonotype was seen repeatedly, ten times or more. The chain has TRBV29-1 and TRBJ2-1; possibly TRBD1 for D (6 bases). The CDR3 spans 16 residues. Germline V gene data show CDR1 as SQVTM and CDR2 as ANQGSEA. With 6 bases removed from V and 1 base from J, the gap between germline ends came to 19 bases. CDR3 sequence reads: CSVLPGTTTSYNEQFF. In nucleotides, the CDR3 is TGCAGCGTCCTCCCCGGGACAACTACTTCCTACAATGAGCAGTTCTTC.

This clonotype was seen many times. The genes are TRBV27 and TRBJ2-7; D remains unclear. Trimming pared 5 bases from V and 4 bases from J, leaving 9 bases between. CDR3 length: 12 amino acids. Germline CDR1 is MNHEY and CDR2 is SMNVEV (reference sequence). CDR3 in DNA: TGTGCCAGCAGTCTAACCGGGTACGAGCAGTACTTC. Translation gives CASSLTGYEQYF.

This clonotype was counted at least ten times. The V gene is TRBV3-1, the J gene TRBJ1-1; the D gene is possibly TRBD1 (5 bases). Deletions cut 4 bases from V and 7 bases from J, with 16 bases between. The CDR3 spans 14 residues. Germline V gene lookup returns CDR1 LGHDT and CDR2 YNNKEL (reference sequence). Here the CDR3 DNA reads TGTGCCAGCAGCCCCGGGACGGGGTTAGGTGAAGCTTTCTTT. Translation: CASSPGTGLGEAFF.

The table lists this clonotype with many counts. The chain combines TRBV20-1 with TRBJ1-6, with D tentatively TRBD1 (5 bases). Per the germline V gene, CDR1 is DFQATT and CDR2 is SNEGSKA (reference sequence). V was pared by 3 bases and J by 9 bases, with 15 bases between. This CDR3 is 14 amino acids long. CDR3 coding DNA: TGCAGTGCTAGCCCCGGGGGGGGTGGTTCACCCCTCCACTTT. Its protein product is CSASPGGGGSPLHF.

This clonotype was counted many times. The chain is built from TRBV3-1 and TRBJ2-5; D possibly matches TRBD1 or TRBD2 (6 bases each). The V end was cut by 7 bases, the J end by 2 bases, with 17 bases between. The CDR3 is 15 residues long. Germline V gene data show CDR1 as LGHDT and CDR2 as YNNKEL (reference sequence). As DNA, the CDR3 is TGTGCCAGCACCCTATCGACAGGACTACAAGAGACCCAGTACTTC. Its protein product is CASTLSTGLQETQYF.